The 8 T cell receptor beta chains below come from one sample, sequenced in a study of blood T cell repertoires in COVID-19. Libraries were prepared by immunoSEQ multiplex PCR; TCRdb keeps only in-frame clonotypes and omits some of them. The repertoire holds under 60,000 clones, with roughly nine tenths as singletons. Sequences were obtained from peripheral blood. These receptors were obtained from a man aged 45-60 years with acute or convalescent COVID-19.

The chain has TRBV28 and TRBJ2-1, with TRBD2 as a possible D gene (5 bases). Germline CDR1 reads MDHEN; CDR2 reads SYDVKM. Trimming shortened V by 2 bases and J by 0 bases, and 8 bases separated the two germline ends. CDR3 length: 15 amino acids. The CDR3 coding sequence is TGTGCCAGCAGTTTACAGCGGCTCTCCTACAATGAGCAGTTCTTC. Translation gives CASSLQRLSYNEQFF.

V gene TRBV11-2 combines with J gene TRBJ1-2, with D possibly matching TRBD1 (5 bases). In germline, CDR1 is SGHAT, CDR2 FQNNGV. This CDR3 comprises 14 residues. Trimming removed 5 bases at V and 4 bases at J, with 14 bases between. Here the CDR3 DNA reads TGTGCCAGCAGCGCAGGGTTAAAAACCTATGGCTACACCTTC. As protein: CASSAGLKTYGYTF. The whole variable domain, remainder taken from reference TRBV11-2 and TRBJ1-2, is EAGVAQSPRYKIIEKRQSVAFWCNPISGHATLYWYQQILGQGPKLLIQFQNNGVVDDSQLPKDRFSAERLKGVDSTLKIQPAKLEDSAVYLCASSAGLKTYGYTFGSGTRLTVV.

The chain links TRBV11-3 to TRBJ2-1, with TRBD2 matching over 9 bases. With V trimmed by 5 bases and J by 4 bases, 6 bases remained unmatched. The CDR3 totals 15 residues. CDR1 and CDR2 from the germline V gene are SGHNT and YENEEA. The CDR3 sequence is CASSLGGLAYNEQFF. The DNA of the CDR3 is TGTGCCAGCAGCCTGGGGGGACTAGCTTACAATGAGCAGTTCTTC. Full variable domain (rest looked up from reference TRBV11-3 and TRBJ2-1): EAGVVQSPRYKIIEKKQPVAFWCNPISGHNTLYWYLQNLGQGPELLIRYENEEAVDDSQLPKDRFSAERLKGVDSTLKIQPAELGDSAVYLCASSLGGLAYNEQFFGPGTRLTVL.

J is TRBJ2-7 and V is TRBV6-5; TRBD2 matches 10 bases. The CDR3 runs 16 residues. Germline-derived CDR1 and CDR2 are MNHEY and SVGAGI. Trimming at V came to 4 bases and at J to 4 bases, leaving 10 bases not matched to a gene. The CDR3 coding sequence is TGTGCCAGCAGTTTAACTTCTAGCGGGAGAACGTACGAGCAGTACTTC. Translated, it gives CASSLTSSGRTYEQYF.

V gene TRBV5-6 combines with J gene TRBJ2-5; 8 nucleotides line up with TRBD2. The CDR3 is made up of 15 amino acids. V lost 1 base to trimming and J lost 1 base; unmatched junction nucleotides: 3. Germline CDR1 is SGHDT and CDR2 is YYEEEE. The CDR3 DNA is TGTGCCAGCAGCTTGAACGGGAGGGGCCAAGAGACCCAGTACTTC. This encodes CASSLNGRGQETQYF.

The chain has TRBV19 and TRBJ1-2; 9 positions agree with TRBD1. The germline V gene has CDR1 LNHDA and CDR2 SQIVND (reference sequence). The J segment lost 4 bases and the V segment lost 4 bases, leaving 7 bases of the junction unmatched. The CDR3 runs to 15 residues. The CDR3 loop reads CASSTTGGISYGYTF. The DNA of the CDR3 is TGTGCCAGTAGTACTACAGGGGGCATAAGCTATGGCTACACCTTC.

The chain has TRBV7-2 and TRBJ2-1; 13 nucleotides line up with TRBD2. Germline trimming cut 5 bases from V and 8 bases from J; bases unmatched to any gene: 6. CDR3 size: 15 residues. Germline lookup yields CDR1 SGHTA and CDR2 FQGNSA. The CDR3 nucleotides are TGTGCCAGCAGCCGCTCCGGACTAGCGGGAGATGAGCAGTTCTTC. It specifies CASSRSGLAGDEQFF.

The chain is built from TRBV30 and TRBJ1-2; D remains ambiguous. Germline V gives CDR1 GTSNPN, CDR2 SVGIG (reference sequence). The CDR3 covers 13 residues. Between the trimmed V and J ends, which lost 1 base and 7 bases, there was a span of 13 bases. The CDR3 nucleotides are TGTGCCTGGAGTGCATCGGGGTCGGGTGGCTACACCTTC. Its translation is CAWSASGSGGYTF.